This T cell receptor (beta chain) came from a study of Ad26.COV2.S vaccination and SARS-CoV-2 variants (TCRdb year 2021). About the study as a whole: Vaccine-arm donors came from COV1001, a multicentre, randomized, double-blind, placebo-controlled phase I-IIa trial of Ad26.COV2.S in healthy adults. Ad26.COV2.S was administered intramuscularly at 5 x 10^10 or 1 x 10^11 viral particles, either as a single shot or as two shots given 56 days apart. Sequencing of the TCRbeta repertoire served to evaluate the specificity and breadth of SARS-CoV-2-reactive T cell receptors following Ad26.COV2.S vaccination. The TCR-sequenced set comprised around 30 samples: some 19 Ad26.COV2.S vaccine recipients, 5 placebo recipients and 8 SARS-CoV-2 convalescent individuals. Trial participants were randomized into five groups of five: low-dose or high-dose Ad26.COV2.S given once or twice, or placebo on both occasions. Throughout the experiments and outcome assessment, investigators stayed blinded to trial group allocation. Study-level results and caveats: Higher spike-specific TCR breadth was observed in Ad26.COV2.S recipients than in placebo recipients (P = 0.0014). After vaccination, substantial breadth of spike-specific CD8+ and CD4+ T cell responses was reported. Comparing responses between vaccine doses or regimens was not something the study was powered to do. The authors noted that the TCR breadth and depth analyses may have underestimated total T cell responses. Comparable non-spike TCR breadth was observed between vaccine and placebo recipients, consistent with only spike being contained in the vaccine.

The CDR3 sequence holds 15 residues, the cysteine and phenylalanine included. Left in the record is the CDR3 DNA by itself, 45 bases read in frame from the first base. Trimming accounts for 5 bases at V and 5 bases at J, while the number of junction bases matched to no gene is 7. The germline V gene (reference sequence) sets CDR1 to LNHDA and CDR2 to SQIVND. The immunoSEQ Assay was the method used to sequence TCRbeta CDR3 regions. After extraction, genomic DNA underwent amplification by bias-controlled multiplex PCR, followed by high-throughput sequencing. Per the source publication's procedure: To quantify the absolute abundance of every unique TCRbeta CDR3 region, sequences were collapsed and filtered. T cell fraction was estimated by normalization of TCRbeta template counts to usable DNA, with usable DNA being measured through amplification of reference genes present in all nucleated cells. Repertoire TCRs were annotated as SARS-CoV-2-specific when V gene, CDR3 amino acid sequence and J gene were exactly matched to a known reactive TCR set. MIRA supplied the reference SARS-CoV-2 TCR set, which was filtered for enrichment in COVID-19-positive ImmuneCODE repertoires so that public or cross-reactive TCRs were removed. Using the MIRA antigens, annotated TCRs were further analysed by specific ORF or by position within an ORF. Depth was the summed frequency of annotated unique rearrangements, while breadth was defined as annotated unique rearrangements over total unique productive rearrangements. Two-sided Wilcoxon rank-sum tests were applied when comparing TCR breadth between groups. The table was pulled from immuneACCESS by TCRdb, which kept in-frame rearrangements only. Such tables lose some clones; where checked, under half of the loss comes from unresolved V genes, and the rest has no known cause. Clonal size and the V and J genes are those of that table, whereas D and trimming came from the DNA. The sample table holds about 400,000 clones, of which roughly 90% were seen once. Clones ranked in the top ten supply about 3.6% of the sample.

What this sample's treatment or condition label stands for: some 19 received Ad26.COV2.S at low or high dose, single or two shots; about 5 received placebo; per-sample allocation not given. For vaccine and placebo recipients, repertoires were sequenced using samples collected on day 63 after the first injection. In Cohort 1b, about two dozen adults aged 18-55 years were enrolled at a single site in Boston, USA, between 29 July and 7 August 2020. Ad26.COV2.S was a replication-incompetent adenovirus type 26 vector expressing a prefusion-stabilized SARS-CoV-2 spike protein from the original Wuhan strain. In the case of this clone: What this receptor recognizes is not known. Base-call qualities are not available, and no considerably larger clone is one nucleotide away.

The sample in question was peripheral blood, obtained in a trial of Ad26.COV2.S vaccine versus placebo. This TCR was sampled from a person aged 18 to 65 who received the Ad26.COV2.S COVID-19 vaccine or a placebo. The sequence links TRBV19 to TRBJ2-1, with 9 junctional bases fitting TRBD2. The sequenced DNA: TGTGCCAGTAGTCACCTAGCGGGGAGGGACAATGAGCAGTTCTTC. Translated, this is CASSHLAGRDNEQFF. Extended through the reference TRBV19 and TRBJ2-1 proteins, this CDR3 yields the full variable domain: DGGITQSPKYLFRKEGQNVTLSCEQNLNHDAMYWYRQDPGQGLRLIYYSQIVNDFQKGDIAEGYSVSREKKESFPLTVTSAQKNPTAFYLCASSHLAGRDNEQFFGPGTRLTVL.